This T cell receptor beta chain was sequenced during a study of blood T cell repertoires in COVID-19. This clone was recorded once. Method: immunoSEQ multiplex PCR; TCRdb's copy keeps in-frame clones and lacks some. The sample carries roughly 130,000 clones, roughly 80% recorded once. The V end lost 6 bases, the J end lost 0 bases, and 11 bases lay between the germline ends. Germline CDR1 is GTSNPN and CDR2 is SVGIG (reference sequence). The CDR3 totals 13 residues. The receptor comes from a woman aged 45-60 years with acute or convalescent COVID-19. Source material: peripheral blood. The chain joins TRBV30 to TRBJ1-2; D not certain. The CDR3 sequence is CACSTRTNYGYTF. The CDR3 nucleotides are TGTGCCTGCTCGACCAGGACTAACTATGGCTACACCTTC.